A single sample gave rise to the 15 T cell receptor beta chains below, sequenced in a study of shared clonotypes between healthy human individuals. The protocol was immunoSEQ multiplex PCR, while the TCRdb copy is restricted to in-frame clones and leaves out a portion. The repertoire holds millions of clones, with just under 95% as singletons. The naive CD8 subset, CD45RO-negative cells positively selected for CCR7, excluded terminally differentiated effector memory CD45RA+ cells. Sequencing was performed on naive CD8+ T cells sorted from blood. The receptors here all came from a man aged 18-30 years in good health.

Comment on this clone: The sample holds other DNA sequences that translate to the same CDR3. The J gene is TRBJ2-7, the V gene TRBV5-1; possibly TRBD1 for D (6 bases). V was clipped by 4 bases and J by 3 bases, with 14 bases between them. CDR1 SGHRS and CDR2 YFSETQ come from the germline V gene. The CDR3 consists of 14 residues. The CDR3 bases are TGCGCCAGCAGCCCGGGAACAGGGAACTACGAGCAGTACTTC. It encodes CASSPGTGNYEQYF.

The rearrangement links TRBV7-6 to TRBJ2-3; 10 bases are a match to TRBD2. Per the germline V gene, CDR1 is SGHVS and CDR2 is FNYEAQ. The V segment lost 5 bases and the J segment 1 base; nucleotides outside the gene matches: 12. CDR3 size: 18 residues. The CDR3 DNA is TGTGCCAGCAGCCTATCCGTCGGGCTAGCGGGAGGCACAGATACGCAGTATTTT. Amino acid sequence: CASSLSVGLAGGTDTQYF.

The rearrangement uses TRBV4-1 and TRBJ2-7; maybe TRBD2 (5 bases). V was trimmed by 0 bases and J by 0 bases, leaving 12 bases between them. CDR1 and CDR2 (germline): MGHRA, YSYEKL. The CDR3 loop spans 16 amino acids. In DNA, the CDR3 is TGCGCCAGCAGCCAAGATCCCAGAGGGTTCTCCTACGAGCAGTACTTC. Encoded protein: CASSQDPRGFSYEQYF.

This sequence joins TRBV5-5 and TRBJ2-7; D is undetermined. There are 13 residues in the CDR3. V was pared by 3 bases and J by 3 bases, with 10 bases between. The V gene's germline CDR1 is SGHKS and CDR2 YYEKEE (reference sequence). In nucleotides, the CDR3 is TGTGCCAGCAGCTGGGGTATCCTCTACGAGCAGTACTTC. Protein product: CASSWGILYEQYF.

The chain recombines TRBV7-2 with TRBJ2-7; 7 bases align to TRBD2. After removal of 1 base from V and 2 bases from J, the junction contained 5 bases not matched to a gene. Germline V gives CDR1 SGHTA, CDR2 FQGNSA. The CDR3 spans 15 residues. The CDR3 DNA reads TGTGCCAGCAGCTTAGGGGAGGGGTCAACCTACGAGCAGTACTTC. Translated: CASSLGEGSTYEQYF.

The V and J genes are TRBV4-3 and TRBJ2-5, with 11 positions matching TRBD2. This CDR3 comprises 15 residues. V trimming: 4 bases; J trimming: 4 bases; junction bases outside the gene matches: 5. Germline V gives CDR1 LGHNA, CDR2 YSLEER. CDR3 bases: TGCGCCAGCAGCCTCACTAGCGGGAGTTCAGAGACCCAGTACTTC. It codes for CASSLTSGSSETQYF.

A word on this clone: Other DNA sequences in the same sample also yield this CDR3. Written as DNA, the CDR3 is TGTGCCAGCAGTCCAGGGTTTTCCTACGAGCAGTACTTC. Protein sequence: CASSPGFSYEQYF. The chain employs TRBV28 and TRBJ2-7; tentative D call: TRBD1 (5 bases). Per the germline V gene, CDR1 is MDHEN and CDR2 is SYDVKM. This CDR3 has 13 residues. V was clipped by 5 bases and J by 1 base, with 9 bases between them.

The J gene is TRBJ2-7, the V gene TRBV7-8; 7 bases fit TRBD1. Germline V gene sequence: CDR1 SGHVS, CDR2 FQNEAQ. CDR3 length: 15 amino acids. The V segment lost 5 bases and the J segment 0 bases; nucleotides outside the gene matches: 7. The CDR3 loop is CASSPRGQYSYEQYF. CDR3 sequence (DNA): TGTGCCAGCAGCCCTCGGGGACAGTACTCCTACGAGCAGTACTTC.

The CDR3 nucleotides are TGTGCCTGGCTTGGTGGACTGGATGGCTACACCTTC. Protein product: CAWLGGLDGYTF. V and J are TRBV30 and TRBJ1-2, with unresolved D. The CDR3 loop spans 12 amino acids. V shed 5 bases and J shed 6 bases, with 13 bases lying between them. Per germline, CDR1 GTSNPN and CDR2 SVGIG (reference sequence). Full variable domain (outside the CDR3, taken from reference TRBV30 and TRBJ1-2): SQTIHQWPATLVQPVGSPLSLECTVEGTSNPNLYWYRQAAGRGLQLLFYSVGIGQISSEVPQNLSASRPQDRQFILSSKKLLLSDSGFYLCAWLGGLDGYTFGSGTRLTVV.

This sequence joins TRBV27 and TRBJ2-5; tentative D call: TRBD2 (6 bases). The CDR3 spans 15 residues. Germline V gene data show CDR1 as MNHEY and CDR2 as SMNVEV (reference sequence). Trimming stripped 6 bases from V and 5 bases from J, with 19 bases between. The CDR3 spells CASSWGGRGGETQYF. CDR3 nucleotides: TGTGCCAGCAGCTGGGGTGGAAGGGGAGGCGAGACCCAGTACTTC.

CDR3 DNA sequence: TGTGCCAGCAGTTTACAGGGAGAGTCCTCAAATTGGGACACTGAAGCTTTCTTT. As protein: CASSLQGESSNWDTEAFF. The chain links TRBV27 to TRBJ1-1; the D gene is possibly TRBD1 (5 bases). Germline-derived CDR1 and CDR2 are MNHEY and SMNVEV (reference sequence). CDR3 length equals 18 residues. Trimming took 2 bases from V and 3 from J, leaving 22 bases between them.

V usage is TRBV5-8 and J usage is TRBJ2-3; a weak D match, TRBD2 (5 bases). CDR1 is SGHTS, CDR2 YDEGEE, per germline. The length of the CDR3 is 17 residues. The V end was cut by 4 bases, the J end by 2 bases, with 20 bases between. Here the CDR3 reads CASSPQMEALHTDTQYF. The CDR3 nucleotides read TGTGCCAGCAGCCCTCAGATGGAGGCCCTCCACACAGATACGCAGTATTTT.

The chain carries TRBV13 and TRBJ2-1; D is uncertain. V dropped 5 bases and J dropped 6 bases, with 17 bases sitting between them. Germline V gene data show CDR1 as PRHDT and CDR2 as FYEKMQ (reference sequence). CDR3 size: 15 residues. This CDR3 reads CASSLGFPAANEQFF. Here the CDR3 DNA reads TGTGCCAGCAGCCTGGGATTCCCAGCAGCCAATGAGCAGTTCTTC.

This chain uses TRBV19 with TRBJ2-2, with D uncertain. Trimming took 5 bases from V and 1 from J, leaving 14 bases between them. The germline V gene has CDR1 LNHDA and CDR2 SQIVND (reference sequence). The CDR3 consists of 16 residues. CDR3 bases: TGTGCCAGTAGTCCCCGGATAGCCCAGAACACCGGGGAGCTGTTTTTT. Translated: CASSPRIAQNTGELFF.

The sample holds one count of this clone. The gene calls are TRBV29-1 and TRBJ2-7; the D is unclear. Trimming cost V 0 bases and J 7 bases, with 19 bases left between them. The V gene's germline CDR1 is SQVTM and CDR2 ANQGSEA. This CDR3 has 15 residues. CDR3 sequence (DNA): TGCAGCGTTGAAGATATTTCGCGTGGTTTGGCAGAGCAGTACTTC. This translates into CSVEDISRGLAEQYF.